This T cell receptor beta chain was retrieved from a study of cytomegalovirus exposure and HLA in healthy donors (dated 2017 in TCRdb). About the study as a whole: According to an earlier analysis of 587 of the donors, about 179 million T cells yielded 117 million unique TCR beta sequences and approximately 300 Gb of sequence data. Roughly 300 gigabases of sequencing data and approximately 85 million unique TCR sequences were included in an early release covering 550 to 650 HLA-typed donors. Among the approximately 400 genotyped donors, under 90% belonged to the genetic ancestry cluster associated with self-reported Caucasian donors. The study aimed to test whether signatures of past pathogen exposure could be identified by cataloging public T cell receptors. The study used immunosequencing to profile the T cell repertoires of about 670 subjects and linked those repertoires to cytomegalovirus serostatus. A separate validation cohort of 100 to 150 different subjects was used in addition to the 666-subject first cohort. High-throughput TCR immunosequencing, statistical association of individual TCRs with disease status, and machine learning were combined to predict cytomegalovirus infection status. A later analysis re-examined previously published TCR beta repertoires from just over 650 donors and added high-resolution HLA genotyping to investigate patterns of TCR occurrence. Rather than drawing on any new phenotypic data, the later analysis identified candidate immune exposures from TCR beta sequences and the way those sequences occurred across donors. An earlier analysis of approximately 500 of the donors applied high-throughput TCR beta sequencing to assess whether each TCR beta V gene segment acted as functional or pseudogenic. Donor age, sex, ethnicity and CMV serostatus were compiled alongside the repertoire data. In a later genetic analysis, genome-wide SNP genotypes for about 65% of the roughly 670 donors were used, and that subset was treated as a discovery cohort. All discovery cohort repertoires had been generated on a single sequencing platform. HLA typing included class I and class II loci at four-digit resolution. The number of donors typed differed by locus, with roughly 629-640 for A, B, C, DRB1 and DQB1, about 500 for DQA1, approximately 580 for DPA1, and 450 to 480 for DPB1. A handful of DR-DQ haplotypes were treated as single units for association and clustering because of strong linkage in the cohort. Among 300 to 500 genotyped donors of the cohort, an average of roughly 230,000 unique TCR beta nucleotide sequences was sequenced per donor, of which 15% to 20% were non-productive.

Clipping removes 2 bases from V and 5 bases from J, with 10 as the unmatched junction base count. The germline V gene supplies CDR1 SGHRS and CDR2 YFSETQ. The CDR3 goes from the cysteine to the phenylalanine over 15 residues. Only the CDR3 portion is preserved as DNA: 45 bases, with reading frame beginning at the first base. General study outcomes and caveats: Assigning TCR associations to individual alleles was difficult when HLA alleles, especially DR and DQ, strongly co-occurred. In a later genetic analysis, a missense DCLRE1C variant was associated with V-gene and J-gene trimming of TCR beta chains, and the association was replicated in an independent cohort. Roughly 17 rarely observed V segments, including chromosome 9 orphons, were excluded from the earlier analysis of approximately 600 of the donors because counts were too low. Some IMGT-functional V segments, including TRBV6-2 and TRBV6-3, could not be told apart with the 87-base-pair reads, so those segments were excluded. It was suggested by the authors that the approach could potentially be generalized to other disease states and immunological phenotypes. While some public TCRs were present in many individuals, most TCR sequences turned up only very rarely across donors. The cohort was sequenced for TCR beta chains only, and without alpha or paired-chain data the features that could be detected were limited. In an earlier analysis of approximately 600 of the donors, most TCR beta V segments were observed in productive rearrangements about 90% or about 30% of the time, broadly matching IMGT annotations. A few of the identified cytomegalovirus-associated TCR beta chains were confirmed in vitro to be specific for cytomegalovirus antigens. According to a later genetic analysis, donors in an Asian-associated ancestry cluster had fewer N-insertions in productive TCRs than the approximately 670-donor mean. The study gave a list of under 200 TCR beta chains associated with cytomegalovirus. A cluster of highly shared sequence variants was judged likely to represent a technical artifact of the sequencing pipeline. CMV serostatus was the only immune exposure information available for the cohort. Correlated functional status among segregating V segments might be attributable to linkage disequilibrium, but an unknown experimental factor could not be ruled out. Because HLA typing was missing for some donors at each locus, association tests included only the typed subset. According to a later analysis, TCR association rates differed among HLA loci, with DRB1 alleles showing the most associated TCRs and HLA-C alleles showing the fewest. According to a later analysis, parvovirus B19, influenza, CMV and Epstein-Barr virus appeared linked to several top co-occurrence clusters. In a later analysis, 15,000 to 20,000 TCR beta sequences were associated with specific HLA alleles at a false discovery rate of 0.05. Most CMV-associated TCR beta chains appeared to be HLA-restricted in a later analysis, and the HLA associations seemed to be driven largely by CMV exposure. Compared with equally common non-associated chains, HLA-associated TCR beta chains in a later analysis were more clonally expanded and had lower generation probabilities. Roughly uniform sequencing depth across donors was assumed in presence/absence analyses, although this assumption may not hold. The classifier was reported to diagnose cytomegalovirus status with high specificity and sensitivity in both the original and validation cohorts. A further reported finding was that TCR beta sequences accurately predicted the HLA-A and HLA-B alleles for most subjects in the first cohort.

This clone appeared once. The antigen it recognizes is unknown. The sample holds no much larger clone one base away, and base qualities are not on file. The cohort comprised under 700 healthy bone marrow donors. At the time of sampling, all cohort members were nominally healthy, though unrecorded immune exposures were likely present. The donor was CMV seronegative and belonged to the group of over 300 seronegative cohort members. A peripheral blood sample was collected from each donor, and TCR beta sequencing was performed on peripheral blood mononuclear cells. Genomic DNA was extracted from the blood cell samples with the Qiagen DNeasy Blood Extraction Kit. To prepare the library, the immunoSEQ multiplex PCR assay was applied. For the multiplex PCR, a mixture combining 60 forward primers for TCR Vbeta segments and 13 reverse primers for TCR Jbeta segments was used. A multiplex PCR assay on genomic DNA amplified the CDR3 region of rearranged TCR beta genes. The Illumina HiSeq System was used to sequence the amplified TCR beta libraries as 87-base-pair reads. As for how the authors treated the data: A later analysis counted approximately 84 million unique TCR beta chains across the 666 repertoires, and some 11 million of these chains were shared by at least two donors. To remove PCR and sequencing errors, raw reads were error-corrected and collapsed into unique sequences using a nearest-neighbor algorithm that merged closely related sequences. To assign V, D and J gene segments, CDR3 sequences were aligned to IMGT reference sequences. Each retained sequence needed at least a six-nucleotide match to both a V gene segment and a J gene segment. A rearrangement counted as productive if the CDR3 had no stop codons and remained in frame with V and J, and every other rearrangement counted as non-productive. Following IMGT convention, CDR3 was defined as the stretch from the second conserved V-encoded cysteine up to the conserved J-encoded phenylalanine. Sequences without an unambiguous match to a single V gene segment were excluded from the earlier analysis of a few hundred of the donors. In an earlier analysis of several hundred of the donors, a V segment was called functional when productive rearrangements were above 56.7%, and segregating when the standard deviation between donors exceeded 5%. A statistical classification framework was developed to diagnose cytomegalovirus status using the catalog of TCR beta chain sequences. A later analysis assigned V and J genes by comparing TCR nucleotide sequences with IMGT/GENE-DB human TR gene sequences. Using the TCRdist pipeline, a later analysis assigned CDR3 sequences along with most-parsimonious VDJ recombination scenarios. A later analysis defined each TCR beta chain by its CDR3 amino acid sequence plus V-gene family, and excluded reads lacking a unique V-gene family. A later analysis removed 592 highly shared, low-generation-probability nucleotide sequences to deal with suspected cross-contamination and a sequencing artifact. For each public chain, a later analysis derived a clonal expansion index from normalized ranks of inferred template counts within each repertoire. In a later analysis, generation probabilities were computed using a VDJ recombination model fitted to out-of-frame rearrangements, and the results were checked against IGoR. Hypergeometric tests were used in a later analysis to score TCR-TCR, TCR-HLA and TCR-CMV co-occurrence, with a repertoire-size bias correction applied to the TCR pairs. In a later analysis, false discovery rates were estimated by permuting HLA or CMV assignments 20 times. In a later analysis, co-occurring TCRs were grouped using DBSCAN, with TCRdist sequence similarity added in when clustering inside HLA-allele-positive subsets. Repertoires with fewer than 30,000 or more than 120,000 public chains, plus five repertoires with anomalous nucleotide sharing, were excluded from co-occurrence clustering. TCRdb obtained this table from immuneACCESS and retained in-frame rearrangements with V and J assigned. These tables miss some clones; where compared with another copy, unresolved V genes account for less than half of the shortfall, and the remainder is unexplained. V and J calls plus clone size are reproduced from that table; the DNA served to infer D and trimming. Counted in this sample were hundreds of thousands of clones; roughly 83% of them appeared once. The ten largest clones capture under 0.85% of the sample.

The sequence derives from a boy between 2 and 15 years old in good health and CMV-seronegative. Recombination connected TRBV5-1 to TRBJ2-7, and 7 bases in between align with TRBD1. The sequenced sample was PBMCs. The CDR3 region: CASSFSRQGPHEQYF. The nucleotide sequence is TGCGCCAGCAGCTTTAGTCGACAGGGTCCCCACGAGCAGTACTTC.